This is a list of T cell receptor beta chains from one sample in a study of regulatory T cells in long-lasting Graves disease. TCRdb passed the multiplex PCR reads through MiXCR, listing each CDR3 protein once. The sample includes a few hundred thousand distinct CDR3 sequences, around 15% seen only once; the top ten take about 19%. These data were also filed under a second study, of T cells in Graves' hyperthyroidism and ophthalmopathy.

This specimen was peripheral blood mononuclear cells (PBMCs), taken at new diagnosis, from a patient treated with antithyroid drugs. Receptor source: a woman aged 18 to 35 with Graves disease. Both conserved end residues are part of each CDR3. Fields, in order: J gene, D gene, V gene, clone size, CDR3 protein, CDR3 DNA. D genes are given only for firm matches. Size values are once, few and many counts, or a class for expanded clones, and some rows have none.

>TRBJ1-4|TRBD1|TRBV19|.
CASRDRAGNEKLFF
TGTGCCAGTCGGGACAGGGCTGGTAATGAAAAACTGTTTTTT
>TRBJ1-2|TRBD1|TRBV12-3/TRBV12-4|many
CASSPAGQVNYGYTF
TGTGCCAGCAGCCCCGCCGGACAGGTCAACTATGGCTACACCTTC
>TRBJ1-1|.|TRBV20-1|many
CSAMERTEAFF
TGCAGTGCTATGGAGAGGACTGAAGCTTTCTTT
>TRBJ2-3|TRBD1|TRBV7-3|many
CASSETGGRTDTQYF
TGTGCCAGCAGCGAGACAGGGGGCCGCACAGATACGCAGTATTTT
>TRBJ2-5|TRBD2|TRBV30|many
CAWSVTRAGGPGETQYF
TGTGCCTGGAGTGTAACGCGGGCGGGGGGGCCTGGAGAGACCCAGTACTTC
>TRBJ2-7|TRBD1|TRBV4-1|many
CASSQLQGQGYEQYF
TGCGCCAGCAGCCAACTTCAGGGACAGGGCTACGAGCAGTACTTC
>TRBJ2-2|TRBD1|TRBV28|many
CASSTDRVTGELFF
TGTGCCAGCAGTACCGACAGGGTCACCGGGGAGCTGTTTTTT
>TRBJ2-3|.|TRBV5-1|many
CASSIQVTDTQYF
TGCGCCAGCAGCATACAGGTCACAGATACGCAGTATTTT
>TRBJ2-3|TRBD2|TRBV29-1|few
CSVRSSGQGGDTQYF
TGCAGCGTTCGCTCTAGCGGGCAAGGGGGGGATACGCAGTATTTT
>TRBJ2-6|.|TRBV29-1|.
CSVEIWEGSSGANVLTF
TGCAGCGTTGAAATCTGGGAAGGGAGCTCTGGGGCCAACGTCCTGACTTTC
>TRBJ2-3|.|TRBV12-3/TRBV12-4|many
CASSLPVWGRPNADTQYF
TGTGCCAGCAGTTTGCCGGTGTGGGGGAGGCCCAACGCAGATACGCAGTATTTT